A single sample gave rise to the 32 T cell receptor beta chains below, sequenced in a study of blood T cell repertoires in COVID-19. Data came from immunoSEQ multiplex PCR; TCRdb stores just in-frame clones and leaves some out. The sample records roughly 150,000 clones, roughly 84% being singletons. The sample consisted of peripheral blood. These TCRs come from a woman of 80 years or more with active or convalescent COVID-19.

The chain is built from TRBV6-1 and TRBJ2-1; tentatively, D is TRBD1 (5 bases). With 3 bases removed from V and 3 bases from J, the gap between germline ends came to 9 bases. The CDR3 is 14 residues long. Germline V gene lookup returns CDR1 MNHNS and CDR2 SASEGT. This CDR3 reads CASSDRAIYNEQFF. For the CDR3, the DNA is TGTGCCAGCAGTGACAGGGCTATCTACAATGAGCAGTTCTTC.

The chain couples TRBV6-5 to TRBJ1-2, with D possibly matching TRBD1 (6 bases). The CDR3 is 14 amino acids. V lost 6 bases, J lost 7 bases, and 18 bases lay in between. Per germline, CDR1 MNHEY and CDR2 SVGAGI. CDR3 DNA sequence: TGTGCCAGCAGACGAACTACAGGGCTCGGTGGCTACACCTTC. Its protein is CASRRTTGLGGYTF.

This chain connects TRBV5-6 to TRBJ2-4; unclear D gene. Trimming took 4 bases from V and 0 from J, leaving 5 bases between them. This CDR3 is built from 13 residues. Germline V gene sequence: CDR1 SGHDT, CDR2 YYEEEE. CDR3 nucleotide sequence: TGTGCCAGCAGCGAACTAGCCAAAAACATTCAGTACTTC. Translated: CASSELAKNIQYF.

This chain uses TRBV29-1 with TRBJ2-3, with D possibly being TRBD2 (5 bases). Looked up from germline, CDR1 is SQVTM and CDR2 is ANQGSEA. V was pared by 5 bases and J by 3 bases, with 9 bases between. This CDR3 is built from 12 residues. CDR3 DNA sequence: TGCAGCGTTCGGACTGGAACAGATACGCAGTATTTT. It is translated as CSVRTGTDTQYF.

The rearrangement joins TRBV6-2 or TRBV6-3 to TRBJ2-1; the match to TRBD2 covers 11 bases. The germline CDR1 and CDR2 sequences are MNHEY and SVGEGT. V was pared by 4 bases and J by 5 bases, with 7 bases of the junction left unmatched. This CDR3 is 16 amino acids long. The CDR3 coding sequence is TGTGCCAGCAGTTCAGGAACTAGCGGGAGCGACAATGAGCAGTTCTTC. It codes for CASSSGTSGSDNEQFF.

J is TRBJ2-1 and V is TRBV6-5; 7 bases agree with TRBD1. This CDR3 comprises 14 residues. Germline CDR1 is MNHEY and CDR2 is SVGAGI. After removal of 6 bases from V and 6 bases from J, the junction contained 8 bases not matched to a gene. CDR3 DNA: TGTGCCAGCAGGTCCGGGACAGTCTCCAATGAGCAGTTCTTC. Amino acid sequence: CASRSGTVSNEQFF.

The chain combines TRBV12-5 with TRBJ1-1; 8 nucleotides align to TRBD1. This CDR3 has 14 amino acids. V trimming: 2 bases; J trimming: 1 base; junction bases outside the gene matches: 0. Germline lookup yields CDR1 LGHNT and CDR2 FRNRAP. The DNA of the CDR3 is TGTGCTAGTGGTTTGCAGGGGGCGAACACTGAAGCTTTCTTT. Translating gives CASGLQGANTEAFF.

The chain employs TRBV10-3 and TRBJ2-1; 9 bases are shared with TRBD1. The V gene end was trimmed by 4 bases and the J gene end by 4 bases; junction bases not matched to a gene: 5. The CDR3 loop spans 15 amino acids. Germline lookup yields CDR1 ENHRY and CDR2 SYGVKD. DNA for the CDR3: TGTGCCATCAGTGCCCCGGGACAGGGTTACAATGAGCAGTTCTTC. Amino acid sequence: CAISAPGQGYNEQFF.

V usage is TRBV4-1 and J usage is TRBJ2-7, with 7 bases identical to TRBD1. This CDR3 is built from 15 residues. After removal of 5 bases from V and 2 bases from J, the junction contained 9 bases not matched to a gene. Germline V CDR1 and CDR2: MGHRA, YSYEKL. This chain's CDR3 is CASSATGVRTYEQYF. The CDR3 DNA sequence: TGCGCCAGCAGCGCAACAGGGGTGCGGACCTACGAGCAGTACTTC.

The chain recombines TRBV5-1 with TRBJ2-7; the match to TRBD1 covers 8 bases. V shed 0 bases and J 2 bases; nucleotides not matched to a gene: 1. Germline CDR1 SGHRS, CDR2 YFSETQ. CDR3 length: 14 residues. The CDR3 DNA follows: TGCGCCAGCAGCTTGGACAGGGGGACCTACGAGCAGTACTTC. Protein: CASSLDRGTYEQYF.

The chain has TRBV11-3 and TRBJ2-2; 9 nucleotides line up with TRBD2. CDR3 length equals 15 residues. Germline CDR1 and CDR2: SGHNT and YENEEA. The ends lost 5 bases at V and 5 bases at J; junction bases unmatched: 6. This CDR3 reads CASSRSGRGTGELFF. The CDR3 nucleotides are TGTGCCAGCAGCCGTAGCGGGAGAGGGACCGGGGAGCTGTTTTTT.

This clone has just one count. This chain connects TRBV5-1 to TRBJ2-7, with 8 bases matching TRBD1. CDR3 size: 17 residues. V was pared by 4 bases and J by 0 bases, with 12 bases of the junction left unmatched. Germline loops: CDR1 SGHRS, CDR2 YFSETQ. CDR3 sequence reads: CASSKRARQGSSYEQYF. Here the CDR3 DNA reads TGCGCCAGCAGCAAAAGGGCCCGACAGGGGAGCTCCTACGAGCAGTACTTC. The full variable domain, completed using reference TRBV5-1 and TRBJ2-7, is KAGVTQTPRYLIKTRGQQVTLSCSPISGHRSVSWYQQTPGQGLQFLFEYFSETQRNKGNFPGRFSGRQFSNSRSEMNVSTLELGDSALYLCASSKRARQGSSYEQYFGPGTRLTVT.

This CDR3 reads CASSSQTRQGARDTEAFF. The CDR3 DNA follows: TGTGCCAGCAGCTCACAAACCCGACAGGGGGCACGGGACACTGAAGCTTTCTTT. This sequence joins TRBV7-9 and TRBJ1-1; 10 bases match TRBD1. V lost 4 bases and J lost 3; bases outside the gene matches: 14. This CDR3 contains 18 residues. Germline V CDR1 and CDR2: SEHNR, FQNEAQ (reference sequence). Looking up the rest from reference TRBV7-9 and TRBJ1-1 gives the full variable domain: DTGVSQNPRHKITKRGQNVTFRCDPISEHNRLYWYRQTLGQGPEFLTYFQNEAQLEKSRLLSDRFSAERPKGSFSTLEIQRTEQGDSAMYLCASSSQTRQGARDTEAFFGQGTRLTVV.

This chain links TRBV6-5 with TRBJ1-2; D is uncertain. V shed 7 bases and J shed 2 bases, with 17 bases lying between them. Germline V gene data show CDR1 as MNHEY and CDR2 as SVGAGI. This CDR3 region has 15 residues. The CDR3 region is CASMAWAGLNYGYTF. DNA for the CDR3: TGTGCCAGCATGGCTTGGGCAGGATTAAACTATGGCTACACCTTC.

The V call is TRBV18, the J call TRBJ1-5, with 10 bases fitting TRBD1. J was trimmed by 3 bases and V by 3 bases; bases with no gene match: 11. CDR1 is KGHSH and CDR2 is LQKENI in the germline V gene. The CDR3 is 18 residues long. The CDR3, as DNA: TGTGCCAGCTCACCGTTAAGACAGGGGGCGGCCCTCAATCAGCCCCAGCATTTT. Protein product: CASSPLRQGAALNQPQHF.

V and J are TRBV3-1 (or the pseudogene TRBV3-2) and TRBJ2-1, with 8 bases identical to TRBD1. Germline-derived CDR1 and CDR2 are LGHDT and YNNKEL (reference sequence). This CDR3 contains 16 residues. V gave up 4 bases and J gave up 4 bases; unmatched junction bases: 9. The DNA of the CDR3 is TGTGCCAGCAGCCGAACCGGGACAGGCCATTACAATGAGCAGTTCTTC. This translates into CASSRTGTGHYNEQFF.

This clone was detected only once. This chain connects TRBV30 to TRBJ2-3; 11 bases are a match to TRBD2. Germline CDR1 GTSNPN, CDR2 SVGIG (reference sequence). The CDR3 consists of 16 residues. The V segment lost 3 bases and the J segment 0 bases; nucleotides outside the gene matches: 5. CDR3 region: CAWRDSGRASTDTQYF. The CDR3 nucleotides read TGTGCCTGGAGGGATAGCGGGAGGGCTAGCACAGATACGCAGTATTTT.

This rearrangement joins TRBV18 to TRBJ1-3; D uncertain. V was shortened by 2 bases and J by 8 bases, with 4 bases between the two germline ends. CDR3 length: 11 residues. Germline-derived CDR1 and CDR2 are KGHSH and LQKENI. DNA of the CDR3: TGTGCCAGCTCACCAAGAGACACCATATATTTT. It yields the protein CASSPRDTIYF.

V usage is TRBV18 and J usage is TRBJ1-1; D not resolved. V lost 6 bases, J lost 11 bases, and 19 bases lay in between. CDR3 length: 13 residues. In germline, CDR1 is KGHSH, CDR2 LQKENI. The CDR3 reads CASSPRQGYAAFF. In DNA form, the CDR3 reads TGTGCCAGCTCCCCCCGACAAGGTTACGCCGCTTTCTTT.

The chain joins TRBV5-1 to TRBJ2-7; TRBD1 agrees at 7 bases. Germline lookup yields CDR1 SGHRS and CDR2 YFSETQ. The CDR3 has 16 residues. Losses at the gene ends were 0 bases for V and 1 base for J; bases not matched to a gene: 7. The CDR3 loop reads CASSLGTGTVSYEQYF. CDR3 coding DNA: TGCGCCAGCAGCTTGGGAACCGGGACAGTATCCTACGAGCAGTACTTC.

CDR3 sequence (DNA): TGTGCCAGCAGCGCGGGACAGGGTCAAGAGACCCAGTACTTC. It encodes CASSAGQGQETQYF. V and J are TRBV5-4 and TRBJ2-5, with 9 bases that match TRBD1. The CDR3 loop spans 14 amino acids. In germline, CDR1 is SGHNT, CDR2 YYREEE (reference sequence). Trimming cost V 4 bases and J 2 bases; bases outside gene matches: 3.

The gene calls are TRBV7-6 and TRBJ1-5; D not resolved. Germline CDR1 reads SGHVS; CDR2 reads FNYEAQ. V gave up 1 base and J gave up 7 bases, with 17 bases separating them. The length of the CDR3 is 16 residues. CDR3 region: CASSLGSGGSGQPQHF. CDR3 DNA sequence: TGTGCCAGCAGCTTAGGTTCGGGTGGTAGTGGCCAGCCCCAGCATTTT.

This clone was observed once. V gene TRBV11-2 combines with J gene TRBJ2-6; D is perhaps TRBD2 (6 bases). The CDR3 totals 15 residues. The V gene lost 6 bases and the J gene lost 0 bases, with 9 bases spanning the gap. Germline lookup yields CDR1 SGHAT and CDR2 FQNNGV. The CDR3 DNA is TGTGCCAGCAGTCCCGGGGGCTCTGGGGCCAACGTCCTGACTTTC. As protein: CASSPGGSGANVLTF.

V gene TRBV9 combines with J gene TRBJ2-1; 7 bases are a match to TRBD1. CDR1 is SGDLS and CDR2 is YYNGEE in the germline V gene. The V gene end was trimmed by 4 bases and the J gene end by 5 bases; junction bases not matched to a gene: 6. The CDR3 totals 14 residues. CDR3 region: CASSTLGQDNEQFF. The CDR3 DNA sequence: TGTGCCAGCAGCACCTTAGGACAGGACAATGAGCAGTTCTTC. Full variable domain (outside the CDR3, taken from reference TRBV9 and TRBJ2-1): DSGVTQTPKHLITATGQRVTLRCSPRSGDLSVYWYQQSLDQGLQFLIQYYNGEERAKGNILERFSAQQFPDLHSELNLSSLELGDSALYFCASSTLGQDNEQFFGPGTRLTVL.

This sequence joins TRBV5-1 and TRBJ1-3; 8 positions agree with TRBD1. The germline V gene has CDR1 SGHRS and CDR2 YFSETQ. The CDR3 loop spans 15 amino acids. Trimming took 6 bases from V and 0 from J; bases not matched to a gene: 5. CDR3 DNA: TGCGCCAGCAAGAATACAGGGGGCTCTGGAAACACCATATATTTT. Its protein is CASKNTGGSGNTIYF.

This chain's CDR3 is CASSEQLGPAGEPQHF. DNA for the CDR3: TGTGCCAGCAGTGAACAACTTGGGCCGGCGGGGGAGCCCCAGCATTTT. This sequence joins TRBV2 and TRBJ1-5; D perhaps matches TRBD1 (5 bases). Germline CDR1 reads SNHLY; CDR2 reads FYNNEI. The V gene lost 2 bases and the J gene lost 8 bases, with 19 bases spanning the gap. The CDR3 loop spans 16 amino acids.

The chain couples TRBV15 to TRBJ2-5; D is possibly TRBD1 (6 bases). Germline assignment: CDR1 LNHNV and CDR2 YYDKDF (reference sequence). Trimming removed 0 bases from V and 4 bases from J, with 6 bases in between. The CDR3 runs to 13 residues. The CDR3 DNA reads TGTGCCACCAGCAGAGACAGGGGAGAGACCCAGTACTTC. This translates into CATSRDRGETQYF.

The chain is built from TRBV6-5 and TRBJ1-5, with 9 bases aligning to TRBD1. Looked up from germline, CDR1 is MNHEY and CDR2 is SVGAGI. Losses at the gene ends were 8 bases for V and 0 bases for J; bases not matched to a gene: 5. The CDR3 runs 15 residues. CDR3 nucleotides: TGTGCCAGCGCCCGGGACAGGGATAGCAATCAGCCCCAGCATTTT. As protein: CASARDRDSNQPQHF.

This clone was detected a few times. V gene TRBV30 combines with J gene TRBJ1-4; maybe TRBD1 (5 bases). The CDR3 sequence is 13 residues long. Trimming left V 3 bases short and J 6 bases short, with 11 bases between. Germline V lookup: CDR1 GTSNPN, CDR2 SVGIG (reference sequence). CDR3 loop: CAWRWGGDEKLFF. The DNA for the CDR3 is TGTGCCTGGAGGTGGGGGGGAGATGAAAAACTGTTTTTT.

This chain links TRBV5-1 with TRBJ2-5, with D possibly being TRBD2 (6 bases). The germline V and J ends were trimmed by 3 bases and 6 bases, with 15 bases remaining between them. The V gene's germline CDR1 is SGHRS and CDR2 YFSETQ. This CDR3 region has 14 residues. Here the CDR3 reads CASSSSPGAQTQYF. For the CDR3, the DNA is TGCGCCAGCAGCTCATCCCCGGGAGCGCAGACCCAGTACTTC. The complete variable domain, with remaining parts taken from reference TRBV5-1 and TRBJ2-5, reads KAGVTQTPRYLIKTRGQQVTLSCSPISGHRSVSWYQQTPGQGLQFLFEYFSETQRNKGNFPGRFSGRQFSNSRSEMNVSTLELGDSALYLCASSSSPGAQTQYFGPGTRLLVL.

The chain employs TRBV7-2 and TRBJ2-7; tentative D call: TRBD2 (5 bases). The CDR3 is 14 residues long. CDR1 is SGHTA, CDR2 FQGNSA, per germline. The ends were cut back, 2 bases at V and 1 base at J, with 9 bases in the middle. The CDR3 coding sequence is TGTGCCAGCAGCTTAAGTCTAGCTTCCTACGAGCAGTACTTC. As protein: CASSLSLASYEQYF.

The chain employs TRBV5-5 and TRBJ2-7, with 7 bases lining up with TRBD1. CDR3 size: 14 residues. CDR1 SGHKS and CDR2 YYEKEE come from the germline V gene (reference sequence). J gave up 3 bases and V 1 base, and 4 bases lay outside the gene matches. DNA of the CDR3: TGTGCCAGCAGCTTGTTGGGACAGAGCTACGAGCAGTACTTC. Protein sequence: CASSLLGQSYEQYF.